Below, 30 T cell receptor beta chains from the same sample are listed, as sequenced in a study of T cell responses to AZD1222 COVID-19 vaccine. Sequenced by immunoSEQ multiplex PCR; TCRdb stores in-frame clones only, minus some. The sample records 150,000 or so clones, about nine tenths being singletons. The specimen was peripheral blood, collected on day 0 of AZD1222 vaccination. These receptors all stem from an adult in good health.

This chain links TRBV10-1 with TRBJ2-7; 9 bases line up with TRBD1. The V gene end was trimmed by 9 bases and the J gene end by 3 bases; junction bases not matched to a gene: 12. CDR1 is WNHNN and CDR2 is SYGVQD in the germline V gene (reference sequence). This CDR3 has 15 residues. The CDR3 loop reads CASIVSGQGSYEQYF. The CDR3 DNA sequence: TGCGCCAGTATTGTTTCGGGACAGGGAAGCTACGAGCAGTACTTC.

The chain couples TRBV28 to TRBJ1-5, with D maybe TRBD1 (5 bases). Trimming took 2 bases from V and 4 from J, leaving 12 bases between them. This CDR3 is 15 amino acids long. Germline V CDR1 and CDR2: MDHEN, SYDVKM. Here the CDR3 DNA reads TGTGCCAGCAGTTTACGGGACGTCACAAATCAGCCCCAGCATTTT. Protein: CASSLRDVTNQPQHF.

This chain joins TRBV2 and TRBJ2-7; D is unresolved. Trimming shortened V by 4 bases and J by 5 bases, and 12 bases separated the two germline ends. This CDR3 contains 13 residues. Germline-derived CDR1 and CDR2 are SNHLY and FYNNEI. In DNA form, the CDR3 reads TGTGCCAGCAGTGGAAGGGTCTGGAACGAGCAGTACTTC. The encoded protein is CASSGRVWNEQYF. Variable domain in full (rest from reference TRBV2 and TRBJ2-7): EPEVTQTPSHQVTQMGQEVILRCVPISNHLYFYWYRQILGQKVEFLVSFYNNEISEKSEIFDDQFSVERPDGSNFTLKIRSTKLEDSAMYFCASSGRVWNEQYFGPGTRLTVT.

The CDR3 spells CASSTGGVAGYRTDTQYF. The DNA of the CDR3 is TGTGCCAGTAGTACCGGGGGGGTAGCGGGATACCGCACAGATACGCAGTATTTT. The V gene is TRBV19, the J gene TRBJ2-3; TRBD2 matches at 8 bases. Germline V gene lookup returns CDR1 LNHDA and CDR2 SQIVND (reference sequence). CDR3 size: 18 residues. Unmatched junction bases numbered 13, after V lost 4 bases and J lost 1 base.

The chain combines TRBV18 with TRBJ2-7; maybe TRBD2 (6 bases). V lost 2 bases to trimming and J lost 2 bases, with 10 bases between them. The CDR3 extends over 14 amino acids. Per the germline V gene, CDR1 is KGHSH and CDR2 is LQKENI. The CDR3 here is CASSPAGNTYEQYF. In nucleotides, the CDR3 is TGTGCCAGCTCACCAGCGGGGAACACCTACGAGCAGTACTTC.

This rearrangement joins TRBV6-6 to TRBJ2-7; D uncertain. Trimming removed 4 bases from V and 2 bases from J, with 6 bases in between. Germline lookup yields CDR1 MNHNY and CDR2 SVGAGI (reference sequence). This CDR3 has 12 amino acids. The CDR3: CASSSSTYEQYF. CDR3 bases: TGTGCCAGCAGTTCCTCAACCTACGAGCAGTACTTC.

This chain connects TRBV28 to TRBJ1-2; D is ambiguous. Germline V gene sequence: CDR1 MDHEN, CDR2 SYDVKM. This CDR3 spans 12 amino acids. Between the trimmed V and J ends, which lost 6 bases and 4 bases, there was a span of 9 bases. The CDR3 sequence is CASREGAYGYTF. The DNA of the CDR3 is TGTGCCAGCAGGGAGGGTGCCTATGGCTACACCTTC.

The chain joins TRBV10-3 to TRBJ1-5, with TRBD1 matching 10 bases. The CDR3 length is 16 residues. The junction had 16 bases not matched to a gene; V was cut back by 10 bases and J by 7 bases. CDR1 and CDR2 (germline): ENHRY, SYGVKD. CDR3: CATLEPGQGKKQPQHF. The CDR3 DNA sequence: TGTGCCACCCTTGAACCGGGACAGGGGAAGAAACAGCCCCAGCATTTT.

This chain joins TRBV29-1 and TRBJ1-2, with D possibly being TRBD1 (6 bases). Trimming removed 6 bases from V and 4 bases from J, with 15 bases in between. This CDR3 has 13 amino acids. In germline, CDR1 is SQVTM, CDR2 ANQGSEA. CDR3 bases: TGCAGCGTCCTAGGGGGGGCCACCTATGGCTACACCTTC. Amino acids: CSVLGGATYGYTF.

The chain couples TRBV24-1 to TRBJ2-1; maybe TRBD1 (5 bases). The CDR3 loop spans 15 amino acids. Germline V gene lookup returns CDR1 KGHDR and CDR2 SFDVKD. V was cut by 3 bases and J by 4 bases, with 12 bases left in between. The CDR3 DNA reads TGTGCCACCAGTGATAGGGGAAGAGGATACAATGAGCAGTTCTTC. Translated, it gives CATSDRGRGYNEQFF.

As regards this clone: The same CDR3 arises from other DNA sequences in this sample as well. The CDR3 nucleotides read TGTGCCAGCAGCGTAGGGGACGAGCAGTTCTTC. Residues: CASSVGDEQFF. The V and J genes are TRBV9 and TRBJ2-1; D tentatively fits TRBD1 or TRBD2 (5 bases each). The V and J ends lost 0 bases and 10 bases respectively, with 5 bases between them. Germline V gene sequence: CDR1 SGDLS, CDR2 YYNGEE. This CDR3 region has 11 residues.

Written as DNA, the CDR3 is TGTGCCAGCAGTTACCGGACAGACAATGAGCAGTTCTTC. It translates to CASSYRTDNEQFF. This chain connects TRBV6-5 to TRBJ2-1, with TRBD1 as a possible D gene (6 bases). CDR3 length: 13 amino acids. Trimming took off 2 bases at V and 5 bases at J, with 7 bases between the two ends. CDR1 MNHEY and CDR2 SVGAGI come from the germline V gene.

The V call is TRBV4-3, the J call TRBJ1-6, with a possible D match to TRBD1 (5 bases). Trimming shortened V by 0 bases and J by 6 bases, and 15 bases separated the two germline ends. Germline values: CDR1 LGHNA, CDR2 YSLEER. The length of the CDR3 is 17 residues. The CDR3 coding sequence is TGCGCCAGCAGCCAAGAATTGGGGGTGCTTGGTAATTCACCCCTCCACTTT. Translation: CASSQELGVLGNSPLHF.

The CDR3 sequence is CASSKEDGWIEQFF. The CDR3, as DNA: TGCGCCAGCAGCAAGGAGGACGGTTGGATTGAGCAGTTCTTC. V and J are TRBV5-1 and TRBJ2-1; the D gene is possibly TRBD2 (5 bases). Germline values: CDR1 SGHRS, CDR2 YFSETQ. The CDR3 is 14 residues long. The germline V and J ends were trimmed by 4 bases and 9 bases, with 17 bases remaining between them.

This clone is a singleton in its sample. This chain uses TRBV5-6 with TRBJ2-3, with TRBD1 identical over 9 bases. The CDR3 consists of 17 residues. After removal of 6 bases from V and 0 bases from J, the junction contained 11 bases not matched to a gene. CDR1 and CDR2 from the germline V gene are SGHDT and YYEEEE. The CDR3: CASTTTGTGLSTDTQYF. CDR3 in DNA: TGTGCCAGCACGACGACAGGGACAGGGCTTAGCACAGATACGCAGTATTTT.

V usage is TRBV27 and J usage is TRBJ1-1, with 7 bases aligning to TRBD1. With 7 bases clipped from V and 5 bases from J, the junction kept 13 bases outside the gene matches. This CDR3 spans 15 amino acids. In germline, CDR1 is MNHEY, CDR2 SMNVEV (reference sequence). The CDR3 DNA reads TGTGCCAGCAAGTTTAGGGGGGTACAGGGGACTGAAGCTTTCTTT. Its protein product is CASKFRGVQGTEAFF.

The chain uses TRBV27 and TRBJ1-1; no definite D call. The CDR3 spans 14 residues. CDR1 and CDR2 from the germline V gene are MNHEY and SMNVEV (reference sequence). V shed 6 bases and J shed 1 base, with 12 bases lying between them. In DNA form, the CDR3 reads TGTGCCAGCAGCATAAACCGAGAGAACACTGAAGCTTTCTTT. As protein: CASSINRENTEAFF.

V is TRBV28 and J is TRBJ2-1; 15 bases agree with TRBD2. Germline V gene data show CDR1 as MDHEN and CDR2 as SYDVKM. V trimming: 4 bases; J trimming: 5 bases; junction bases outside the gene matches: 0. The CDR3 runs 15 residues. CDR3: CASSWTSGGDNEQFF. The CDR3 bases are TGTGCCAGCAGTTGGACTAGCGGGGGGGACAATGAGCAGTTCTTC.

The chain links TRBV28 to TRBJ2-2, with 9 bases aligning to TRBD1. Germline loops: CDR1 MDHEN, CDR2 SYDVKM. The CDR3 has 15 amino acids. V lost 6 bases to trimming and J lost 3 bases; unmatched junction nucleotides: 5. CDR3 in DNA: TGTGCCAGCAGCCCAGACAGGGGGGACACCGGGGAGCTGTTTTTT. It is translated as CASSPDRGDTGELFF.

This clone was observed a single time. CDR3 protein: CASSIDVQRGHTYEQYF. The CDR3 DNA reads TGTGCCAGTAGTATAGATGTGCAGCGGGGCCATACCTACGAGCAGTACTTC. J is TRBJ2-7 and V is TRBV19; TRBD2 agrees at 7 bases. V shed 0 bases, J shed 2 bases, and the junction held 10 bases outside the gene matches. The CDR3 totals 17 residues. Germline CDR1 LNHDA, CDR2 SQIVND (reference sequence).

This clone was seen just once. The chain recombines TRBV12-2 with TRBJ2-7; the table calls TRBD1, which could not be checked here. TRBV12-2 is a listed pseudogene. There are 17 residues in the CDR3. The CDR3 coding sequence is TGTGCAAGTCGCTTAGCTCGATATTGGGGACAGTCAAGGGAGCAGTACTTC. It is translated as CASRLARYWGQSREQYF.

The chain recombines TRBV6-9 with TRBJ1-4; maybe TRBD1 (6 bases). This CDR3 has 15 residues. Looked up from germline, CDR1 is MNHGY and CDR2 is SVAAGI. Trimming removed 4 bases at V and 8 bases at J, with 17 bases between. This CDR3 is CASSSSRGFKEKLFF. DNA of the CDR3: TGTGCCAGCAGTTCGTCAAGGGGGTTTAAGGAAAAACTGTTTTTT.

The chain couples TRBV5-4 to TRBJ2-7, with TRBD1 matching over 7 bases. V shed 4 bases and J 1 base; nucleotides not matched to a gene: 2. Germline assignment: CDR1 SGHNT and CDR2 YYREEE (reference sequence). There are 13 residues in the CDR3. DNA of the CDR3: TGTGCCAGCAGCAAGGGACAGTCCTACGAGCAGTACTTC. Translated: CASSKGQSYEQYF.

The chain couples TRBV28 to TRBJ1-2; D may be TRBD1 (5 bases). Deletions cut 7 bases from V and 5 bases from J, with 20 bases between. Germline lookup yields CDR1 MDHEN and CDR2 SYDVKM. The CDR3 runs to 15 residues. The CDR3 loop is CASTPGNMQGYGYTF. The CDR3 coding sequence is TGTGCCAGCACCCCCGGGAACATGCAGGGTTATGGCTACACCTTC.

The CDR3 sequence: CASSMTSGSYEQYF. Here the CDR3 DNA reads TGTGCCAGCAGCATGACTAGTGGGAGCTACGAGCAGTACTTC. The chain recombines TRBV7-3 with TRBJ2-7, with TRBD2 as a possible D gene (6 bases). Between the trimmed V and J ends, which lost 5 bases and 3 bases, there was a span of 14 bases. Germline lookup yields CDR1 SGHTA and CDR2 FQGTGA. The CDR3 runs to 14 residues. Full variable domain (rest looked up from reference TRBV7-3 and TRBJ2-7): GAGVSQTPSNKVTEKGKYVELRCDPISGHTALYWYRQSLGQGPEFLIYFQGTGAADDSGLPNDRFFAVRPEGSVSTLKIQRTERGDSAVYLCASSMTSGSYEQYFGPGTRLTVT.

The chain combines TRBV27 with TRBJ1-1; no clear D. CDR1 is MNHEY, CDR2 SMNVEV, per germline (reference sequence). Trimming left V 2 bases short and J 1 base short, with 5 bases between. The CDR3 is 13 residues long. The CDR3 loop reads CASSLNGNTEAFF. CDR3 nucleotide sequence: TGTGCCAGCAGTTTAAACGGGAACACTGAAGCTTTCTTT.

The chain uses TRBV4-2 and TRBJ1-4, with D possibly TRBD1 on 5 matching bases. Germline V gene lookup returns CDR1 LGHNA and CDR2 YNFKEQ. V lost 6 bases and J 6 bases, leaving 14 bases between the germline ends. CDR3 length equals 14 residues. Here the CDR3 DNA reads TGTGCCAGCAGAGCCGGGACCTTAGATGAAAAACTGTTTTTT. As protein: CASRAGTLDEKLFF.

This chain connects TRBV7-9 to TRBJ1-5; the D gene is possibly TRBD1 (6 bases). From germline, CDR1 is SEHNR and CDR2 FQNEAQ (reference sequence). The CDR3 extends over 16 amino acids. Trimming took off 5 bases at V and 4 bases at J, with 18 bases between the two ends. CDR3 residues: CASSVQGRGPNQPQHF. The CDR3, as DNA: TGTGCCAGCAGCGTACAGGGTCGAGGGCCAAATCAGCCCCAGCATTTT.

CDR3 in DNA: TGTGCCAGCAGCCTCCCTGGTAGCAATCAGCCCCAGCATTTT. Translated, it gives CASSLPGSNQPQHF. J is TRBJ1-5 and V is TRBV7-2; D remains unclear. The CDR3 loop spans 14 amino acids. Germline loops: CDR1 SGHTA, CDR2 FQGNSA. Trimming took 5 bases from V and 0 from J, leaving 8 bases between them. Complete variable domain (other parts from reference TRBV7-2 and TRBJ1-5): GAGVSQSPSNKVTEKGKDVELRCDPISGHTALYWYRQSLGQGLEFLIYFQGNSAPDKSGLPSDRFSAERTGGSVSTLTIQRTQQEDSAVYLCASSLPGSNQPQHFGDGTRLSIL.

The chain has TRBV19 and TRBJ1-6, with D tentatively TRBD1 (5 bases). V was shortened by 4 bases and J by 6 bases, with 10 bases between the two germline ends. The V gene's germline CDR1 is LNHDA and CDR2 SQIVND (reference sequence). The CDR3 consists of 14 residues. CDR3 loop: CASSKDSPNSPLHF. CDR3 in DNA: TGTGCCAGTAGTAAAGACAGTCCTAATTCACCCCTCCACTTT.